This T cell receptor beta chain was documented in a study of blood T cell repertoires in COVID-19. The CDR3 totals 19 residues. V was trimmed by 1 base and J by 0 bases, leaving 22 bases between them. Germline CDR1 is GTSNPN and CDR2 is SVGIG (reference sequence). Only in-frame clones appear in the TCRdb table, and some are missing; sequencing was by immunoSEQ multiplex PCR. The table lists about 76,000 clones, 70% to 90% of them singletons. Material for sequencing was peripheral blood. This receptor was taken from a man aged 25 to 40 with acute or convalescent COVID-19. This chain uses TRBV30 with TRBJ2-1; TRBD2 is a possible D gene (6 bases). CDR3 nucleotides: TGTGCCTGGAGTGCCTCGCCCCAGGGAGGCCGGAGCTCCTACAATGAGCAGTTCTTC. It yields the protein CAWSASPQGGRSSYNEQFF. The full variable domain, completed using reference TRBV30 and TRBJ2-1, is SQTIHQWPATLVQPVGSPLSLECTVEGTSNPNLYWYRQAAGRGLQLLFYSVGIGQISSEVPQNLSASRPQDRQFILSSKKLLLSDSGFYLCAWSASPQGGRSSYNEQFFGPGTRLTVL.